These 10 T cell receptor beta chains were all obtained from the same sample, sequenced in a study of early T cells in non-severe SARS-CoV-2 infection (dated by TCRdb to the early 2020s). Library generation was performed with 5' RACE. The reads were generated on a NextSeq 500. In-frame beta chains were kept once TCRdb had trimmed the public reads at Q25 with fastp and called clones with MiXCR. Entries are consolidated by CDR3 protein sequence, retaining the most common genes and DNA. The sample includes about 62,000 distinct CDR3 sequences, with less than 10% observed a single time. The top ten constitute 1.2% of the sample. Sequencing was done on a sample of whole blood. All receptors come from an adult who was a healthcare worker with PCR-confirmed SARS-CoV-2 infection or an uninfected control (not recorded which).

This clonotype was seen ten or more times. CDR3: CASSLWTGSDNEQFF. CDR3 nucleotides: TGTGCCAGCAGCTTGTGGACAGGGTCGGACAATGAGCAGTTCTTC. J is TRBJ2-1 and V is TRBV7-9, with 8 nucleotides matching TRBD1. J lost 5 bases, V lost 3 bases, and 6 bases had no gene match. This CDR3 is 15 amino acids long. Looked up from germline, CDR1 is SEHNR and CDR2 is FQNEAQ (reference sequence).

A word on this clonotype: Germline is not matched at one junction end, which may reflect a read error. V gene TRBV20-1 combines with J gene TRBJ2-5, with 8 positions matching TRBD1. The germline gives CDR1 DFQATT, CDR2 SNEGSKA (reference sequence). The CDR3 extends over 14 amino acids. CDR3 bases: TGCGGTGCTAGAGATCAGGGGGCTGGGGAGACCCAGTACTTC. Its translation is CGARDQGAGETQYF.

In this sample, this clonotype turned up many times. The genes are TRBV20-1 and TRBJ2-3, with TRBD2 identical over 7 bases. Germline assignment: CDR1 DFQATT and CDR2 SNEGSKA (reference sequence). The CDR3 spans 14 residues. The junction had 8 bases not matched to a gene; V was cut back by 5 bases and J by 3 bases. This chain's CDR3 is CSAWSGDITDTQYF. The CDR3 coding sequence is TGCAGTGCTTGGAGCGGGGATATTACAGATACGCAGTATTTT.

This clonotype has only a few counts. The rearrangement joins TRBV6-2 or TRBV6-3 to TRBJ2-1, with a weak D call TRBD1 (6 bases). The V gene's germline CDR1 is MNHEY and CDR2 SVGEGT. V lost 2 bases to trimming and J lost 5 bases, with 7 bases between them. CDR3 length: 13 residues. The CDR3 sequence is CASSYGQNNEQFF. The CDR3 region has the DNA TGTGCCAGCAGTTACGGACAGAACAATGAGCAGTTCTTC.

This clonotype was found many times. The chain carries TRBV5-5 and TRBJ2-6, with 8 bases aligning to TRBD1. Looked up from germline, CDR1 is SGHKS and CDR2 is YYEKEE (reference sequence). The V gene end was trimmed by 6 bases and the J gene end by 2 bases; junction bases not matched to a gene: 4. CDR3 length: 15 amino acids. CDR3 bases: TGTGCCAGCACCCAGGACAGGGCTGGGGCCAACGTCCTGACTTTC. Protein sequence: CASTQDRAGANVLTF.

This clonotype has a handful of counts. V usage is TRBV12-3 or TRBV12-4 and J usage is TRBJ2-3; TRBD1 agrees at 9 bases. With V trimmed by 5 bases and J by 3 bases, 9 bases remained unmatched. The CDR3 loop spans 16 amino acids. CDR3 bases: TGTGCCAGCAGTCACGGGACAGGGAAGAGGACAGATACGCAGTATTTT. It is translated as CASSHGTGKRTDTQYF.

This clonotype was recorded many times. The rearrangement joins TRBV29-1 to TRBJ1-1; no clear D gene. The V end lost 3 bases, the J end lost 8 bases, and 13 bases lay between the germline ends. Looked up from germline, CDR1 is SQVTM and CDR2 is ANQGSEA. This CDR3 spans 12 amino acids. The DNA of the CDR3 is TGCAGCGTTGATAGAAAATTAGGGGAAGCTTTCTTT. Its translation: CSVDRKLGEAFF.

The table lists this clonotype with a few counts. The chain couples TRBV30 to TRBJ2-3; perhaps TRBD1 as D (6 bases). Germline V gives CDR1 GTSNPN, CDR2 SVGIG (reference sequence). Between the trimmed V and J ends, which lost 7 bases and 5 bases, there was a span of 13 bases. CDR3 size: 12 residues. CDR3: CAYRVGGDTQYF. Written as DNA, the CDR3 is TGTGCCTACAGGGTGGGTGGAGATACGCAGTATTTT.

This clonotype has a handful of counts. The CDR3 reads CASSQQGITGELFF. The CDR3 region has the DNA TGTGCCAGCAGCCAACAGGGGATAACCGGGGAGCTGTTTTTT. The chain is built from TRBV6-6 and TRBJ2-2; TRBD1 agrees at 7 bases. This CDR3 comprises 14 residues. V shed 6 bases, J shed 5 bases, and the junction held 6 bases outside the gene matches. Germline lookup yields CDR1 MNHNY and CDR2 SVGAGI (reference sequence).

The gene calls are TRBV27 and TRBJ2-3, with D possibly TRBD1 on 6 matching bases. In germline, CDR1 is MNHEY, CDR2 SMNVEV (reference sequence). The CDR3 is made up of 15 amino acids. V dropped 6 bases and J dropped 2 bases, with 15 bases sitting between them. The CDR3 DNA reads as TGTGCCAGCAGCTCTCTTGGACAGTCCACAGATACGCAGTATTTT. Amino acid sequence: CASSSLGQSTDTQYF.